The 25 T cell receptor beta chains presented below share a single source sample, sequenced in a study of graft-versus-host responses after intestinal transplantation (dated by TCRdb to about 2021). Antigens for these TCRs are unknown. According to the study, the label for this sample's time point signals: cells obtained before transplantation from donor or recipient. Library preparation was by the immunoSEQ multiplex PCR assay. TCRdb re-hosts the immuneACCESS table, in-frame sequences only. Its copies lack some clones; in the studies checked, an unresolved V gene accounts for under half of them, and the cause for the rest is not known. In this sample the table shows 50,000 to 75,000 clones, over 90% of which occur a single time. Together, the top ten hold about 1.7% of the sample. The sequences come from unstimulated CD8+ T cells sorted from spleen or lymph node cells, collected before transplant. The receptors here all came from a human donor who was the organ donor for an intestinal transplant.

The chain employs TRBV4-2 and TRBJ1-5; possible D gene TRBD1, 6 bases. Germline CDR1 is LGHNA and CDR2 is YNFKEQ. V shed 0 bases and J shed 4 bases, with 13 bases lying between them. This CDR3 is built from 16 residues. CDR3 sequence reads: CASSQEAGAKNQPQHF. The CDR3 DNA sequence: TGTGCCAGCAGCCAAGAAGCAGGGGCGAAAAATCAGCCCCAGCATTTT.

With regard to this clone: Mismatch with germline at one junction end may stem from a read error. This chain joins TRBV6-4 and TRBJ2-1; the match to TRBD2 covers 7 bases. Germline assignment: CDR1 MRHNA and CDR2 SNTAGT. The CDR3 sequence is 15 residues long. This CDR3 is CAGSAGESSYNEQFF. CDR3 coding DNA: TGTGCCGGCAGTGCGGGGGAGAGCTCCTACAATGAGCAGTTCTTC.

Remarks on this clone: Other DNA sequences in this sample translate to the same CDR3. The chain couples TRBV4-1 to TRBJ2-2; TRBD2 matches at 8 bases. Germline lookup yields CDR1 MGHRA and CDR2 YSYEKL. Germline trimming cut 6 bases from V and 6 bases from J; bases unmatched to any gene: 9. The CDR3 consists of 15 residues. The CDR3 nucleotides read TGCGCCAGCAGTCACTTAGCGGGATATCCCGGGGAGCTGTTTTTT. The encoded protein is CASSHLAGYPGELFF.

This clone was recorded once. The chain employs TRBV10-3 and TRBJ2-5; 7 bases line up with TRBD2. CDR1 ENHRY and CDR2 SYGVKD come from the germline V gene. V lost 2 bases to trimming and J lost 2 bases; unmatched junction nucleotides: 14. This CDR3 has 18 residues. The CDR3 is CAISEPKTWTRGQETQYF. The CDR3 DNA reads as TGTGCCATCAGTGAGCCTAAAACATGGACTAGGGGACAAGAGACCCAGTACTTC.

The genes are TRBV25-1 and TRBJ1-1; no definite D call. The germline CDR1 and CDR2 sequences are MGHDK and SYGVNS. The CDR3 loop spans 13 amino acids. V lost 4 bases to trimming and J lost 1 base, with 7 bases between them. CDR3 DNA: TGTGCCAGCAGTGGGAGGTGGAACACTGAAGCTTTCTTT. Amino acids: CASSGRWNTEAFF.

The chain is built from TRBV27 and TRBJ2-7, with TRBD2 as a possible D gene (5 bases). V was pared by 2 bases and J by 0 bases, with 11 bases between. The length of the CDR3 is 15 residues. Germline V gene sequence: CDR1 MNHEY, CDR2 SMNVEV (reference sequence). For the CDR3, the DNA is TGTGCCAGCAGTTTAAGAGGACTGTACTCCTACGAGCAGTACTTC. Translation gives CASSLRGLYSYEQYF.

The J gene is TRBJ1-1, the V gene TRBV9, with a tentative D call TRBD1 (6 bases). V was trimmed by 0 bases and J by 7 bases, leaving 13 bases between them. The CDR3 has 14 residues. Germline V gene sequence: CDR1 SGDLS, CDR2 YYNGEE. The chain's CDR3 is CASSVGYRADEAFF. In DNA, the CDR3 is TGTGCCAGCAGCGTAGGGTACAGGGCGGATGAAGCTTTCTTT.

The chain recombines TRBV7-2 with TRBJ2-1; 7 nucleotides agree with TRBD2. The V gene's germline CDR1 is SGHTA and CDR2 FQGNSA. CDR3 length: 15 amino acids. J gave up 5 bases and V 5 bases, and 9 bases lay outside the gene matches. CDR3 protein: CASSPWGGHNNEQFF. CDR3 DNA sequence: TGTGCCAGCAGCCCCTGGGGGGGTCACAACAATGAGCAGTTCTTC.

The chain recombines TRBV28 with TRBJ1-2; TRBD1 matches at 7 bases. The CDR3 totals 13 residues. The V gene's germline CDR1 is MDHEN and CDR2 SYDVKM. V shed 1 base and J 8 bases; nucleotides not matched to a gene: 4. The DNA of the CDR3 is TGTGCCAGCAGTTTATTGCACAGGGGAGGCTACACCTTC. Translation: CASSLLHRGGYTF.

The chain couples TRBV7-6 to TRBJ2-7; the match to TRBD2 covers 9 bases. The CDR3 has 16 residues. The germline CDR1 and CDR2 sequences are SGHVS and FNYEAQ. The junction had 10 bases not matched to a gene; V was cut back by 4 bases and J by 3 bases. DNA of the CDR3: TGTGCCAGCAGCTATTATGGGACTAGCCCATACTACGAGCAGTACTTC. Protein: CASSYYGTSPYYEQYF. The whole variable domain, remainder taken from reference TRBV7-6 and TRBJ2-7, is GAGVSQSPRYKVTKRGQDVALRCDPISGHVSLYWYRQALGQGPEFLTYFNYEAQQDKSGLPNDRFSAERPEGSISTLTIQRTEQRDSAMYRCASSYYGTSPYYEQYFGPGTRLTVT.

The CDR3 nucleotides read TGTGCCAGCTCACCACACAGGGTGGGCACTGAAGCTTTCTTT. Translated, it gives CASSPHRVGTEAFF. The rearrangement links TRBV18 to TRBJ1-1; weak D call: TRBD1 (6 bases). CDR1 is KGHSH and CDR2 is LQKENI in the germline V gene. Between the trimmed V and J ends, which lost 1 base and 4 bases, there was a span of 10 bases. The CDR3 covers 14 residues. Full variable domain (missing parts from reference TRBV18 and TRBJ1-1): NAGVMQNPRHLVRRRGQEARLRCSPMKGHSHVYWYRQLPEEGLKFMVYLQKENIIDESGMPKERFSAEFPKEGPSILRIQQVVRGDSAAYFCASSPHRVGTEAFFGQGTRLTVV.

The genes are TRBV19 and TRBJ2-3; 13 positions agree with TRBD2. There are 16 residues in the CDR3. The trim removed 5 bases at V and 2 bases at J, leaving 4 bases unmatched. Germline-derived CDR1 and CDR2 are LNHDA and SQIVND (reference sequence). The chain's CDR3 is CASSPGLAGATDTQYF. For the CDR3, the DNA is TGTGCCAGTAGTCCTGGACTAGCGGGGGCCACAGATACGCAGTATTTT.

This clone was recorded only once. The CDR3 DNA sequence: TGTGCCAGCAGCCCATGGGGAGAGGACACTGAAGCTTTCTTT. It translates to CASSPWGEDTEAFF. The chain carries TRBV9 and TRBJ1-1; D gene unclear. The CDR3 runs to 14 residues. Germline loops: CDR1 SGDLS, CDR2 YYNGEE. Trimming took off 4 bases at V and 3 bases at J, with 13 bases between the two ends. The full variable domain, in which reference TRBV9 and TRBJ1-1 provide the parts outside the CDR3, is DSGVTQTPKHLITATGQRVTLRCSPRSGDLSVYWYQQSLDQGLQFLIQYYNGEERAKGNILERFSAQQFPDLHSELNLSSLELGDSALYFCASSPWGEDTEAFFGQGTRLTVV.

The gene calls are TRBV4-3 and TRBJ2-7; possibly TRBD1 for D (6 bases). Deletions cut 1 base from V and 3 bases from J, with 25 bases between. The CDR3 extends over 19 amino acids. Germline assignment: CDR1 LGHNA and CDR2 YSLEER. The CDR3 protein is CASSQGRGQGPEKYYEQYF. The CDR3 DNA reads TGCGCCAGCAGCCAAGGCCGGGGCCAGGGGCCCGAGAAGTACTACGAGCAGTACTTC.

The chain couples TRBV14 to TRBJ2-7; D possibly corresponds to TRBD2 (6 bases). The CDR3 runs 14 residues. V lost 0 bases to trimming and J lost 3 bases, with 9 bases between them. Germline V gene lookup returns CDR1 SGHDN and CDR2 FVKESK. The CDR3 nucleotides read TGTGCCAGCAGCCAAGACGGAGGGATCTACGAGCAGTACTTC. Protein product: CASSQDGGIYEQYF. The whole variable domain, remainder taken from reference TRBV14 and TRBJ2-7, is EAGVTQFPSHSVIEKGQTVTLRCDPISGHDNLYWYRRVMGKEIKFLLHFVKESKQDESGMPNNRFLAERTGGTYSTLKVQPAELEDSGVYFCASSQDGGIYEQYFGPGTRLTVT.

The CDR3 region is CASSFASGREQYNEQFF. CDR3 DNA: TGTGCCAGCAGCTTTGCTAGCGGGAGGGAACAATACAATGAGCAGTTCTTC. The chain has TRBV12-1 and TRBJ2-1; TRBD2, the D gene given by the table, was not confirmed from the DNA. TRBV12-1 has pseudogene status. This CDR3 contains 17 residues.

The chain employs TRBV29-1 and TRBJ2-1; unclear D gene. Looked up from germline, CDR1 is SQVTM and CDR2 is ANQGSEA. CDR3 length: 13 amino acids. Between the trimmed V and J ends, which lost 5 bases and 1 base, there was a span of 9 bases. The CDR3 spells CSVYHGSYNEQFF. Here the CDR3 DNA reads TGCAGCGTTTATCACGGTTCCTACAATGAGCAGTTCTTC.

This clone was seen once. CDR3 region: CASSLTGTGNTGELFF. CDR3 DNA: TGTGCCAGCAGCCTCACCGGGACAGGGAACACCGGGGAGCTGTTTTTT. This chain connects TRBV9 to TRBJ2-2, with TRBD1 identical over 8 bases. CDR1 is SGDLS and CDR2 is YYNGEE in the germline V gene. The CDR3 consists of 16 residues. The V gene end was trimmed by 4 bases and the J gene end by 1 base; junction bases not matched to a gene: 6.

The sample holds one count of this clone. V gene TRBV28 combines with J gene TRBJ2-7; TRBD2 matches 8 bases. The CDR3 extends over 15 amino acids. Germline V lookup: CDR1 MDHEN, CDR2 SYDVKM. Germline trimming cut 3 bases from V and 3 bases from J; bases unmatched to any gene: 7. As DNA, the CDR3 is TGTGCCAGCAGTTTCGGGCTAGCGGGTAACTACGAGCAGTACTTC. Its protein product is CASSFGLAGNYEQYF.

The V gene is TRBV14, the J gene TRBJ2-7; 14 nucleotides line up with TRBD2. The CDR3 length is 16 residues. Per the germline V gene, CDR1 is SGHDN and CDR2 is FVKESK. Unmatched junction bases numbered 1, after V lost 0 bases and J lost 3 bases. The CDR3 sequence: CASSQEGLAGVYEQYF. DNA for the CDR3: TGTGCCAGCAGCCAAGAGGGACTAGCGGGGGTCTACGAGCAGTACTTC.

The chain carries TRBV28 and TRBJ2-7, with TRBD2 as a possible D gene (5 bases). CDR3 length: 13 amino acids. CDR1 and CDR2 from the germline V gene are MDHEN and SYDVKM. V lost 5 bases to trimming and J lost 3 bases, with 11 bases between them. CDR3 protein: CASSGLTDYEQYF. CDR3 in DNA: TGTGCCAGCAGTGGACTTACGGACTACGAGCAGTACTTC.

The V call is TRBV4-3, the J call TRBJ2-1; D perhaps matches TRBD2 (6 bases). V lost 4 bases to trimming and J lost 9 bases, with 16 bases between them. The germline gives CDR1 LGHNA, CDR2 YSLEER. The CDR3 is 14 residues long. The CDR3 loop reads CASSPGTQEGEQFF. In DNA form, the CDR3 reads TGCGCCAGCAGCCCAGGGACCCAGGAGGGTGAGCAGTTCTTC.

The V and J genes are TRBV12-5 and TRBJ1-2; D not resolved. This CDR3 has 16 residues. Germline CDR1 LGHNT, CDR2 FRNRAP. Trimming removed 0 bases from V and 8 bases from J, with 19 bases in between. Written as DNA, the CDR3 is TGTGCTAGTGGTTTGGTACTTATGTCGGGAGTCGTCGGCTACACCTTC. Protein product: CASGLVLMSGVVGYTF.

This chain links TRBV9 with TRBJ2-5; 7 nucleotides align to TRBD2. The CDR3 sequence is 15 residues long. The germline CDR1 and CDR2 sequences are SGDLS and YYNGEE. V was pared by 0 bases and J by 5 bases, with 7 bases of the junction left unmatched. The CDR3, as DNA: TGTGCCAGCAGCGTAGGCGGGAGCAGTAGGGAGACCCAGTACTTC. Its protein product is CASSVGGSSRETQYF.

The chain links TRBV27 to TRBJ1-4; D is unresolved. The CDR3 is made up of 14 amino acids. Germline V CDR1 and CDR2: MNHEY, SMNVEV (reference sequence). Deletions cut 6 bases from V and 3 bases from J, with 11 bases between. The CDR3 loop is CASSGIRANEKLFF. The CDR3 nucleotides read TGTGCCAGCAGCGGTATTCGGGCTAATGAAAAACTGTTTTTT.